The clone carrying this TCR beta chain was counted only a few times. The antigen remains undetermined. Germline V gene sequence: CDR1 SGHTA, CDR2 FQGNSA. The CDR3 spans 15 residues. The V gene lost 1 base and the J gene lost 3 bases, with 10 bases spanning the gap. These data belong to a study of identical twins. Study outcomes and limitations: Within twin pairs, the out-of-frame alpha sequences they shared showed excess low generation probability. Twins showed weaker excess sharing in their beta out-of-frame sequences. The abundant beta clonotypes from cord blood had fewer insertions, and memory repertoires had none of this.

Each CDR3 protein is one row after TCRdb ran MiXCR on the 5' RACE reads. The sample includes hundreds of thousands of distinct CDR3 sequences, over 15% of them seen just once. The same sample was also studied in work on T cells expressing NK-cell markers. That work adds: A range of roughly 1.0-8% of CD8+ T cells consisted of dominant NKG2C+ clonotypes in roughly 6 donors.

The specimen sequenced was PBMCs. The TCR was taken from a woman in her late teens or twenties in good health. V gene TRBV7-2 combines with J gene TRBJ2-4; D is unresolved. The CDR3 bases are TGTGCCAGCAGCTTAGTAGGAACTAACAAAAACATTCAGTACTTC. It yields the protein CASSLVGTNKNIQYF.